The clone carrying this TCR beta chain was observed a few times. This entry is derived from a study of T-cell memory formation after mild COVID-19. V lost 8 bases, J lost 4 bases, and 14 bases lay in between. From germline, CDR1 is SGHAT and CDR2 FQNNGV. This CDR3 contains 14 residues. After 5'RACE with constant-segment primers, TCR alpha and TCR beta cDNA libraries carrying sample barcodes and UMIs were obtained. From the 5' RACE reads, TCRdb called clonotypes with MiXCR, one entry per CDR3 protein. Among 150,000 or so distinct CDR3 sequences, approximately 14% were seen once, and the ten largest hold around an eighth.

This TCR derives from an adult woman who had mild COVID-19 (a few samples of this study predate the infection). Cell type and time point are not known. The rearrangement links TRBV11-2 to TRBJ2-2, with D possibly being TRBD2 (7 bases). Sequenced material: PBMCs or a T cell subset sorted from them (not recorded which). The CDR3 nucleotides are TGTGCCAGCGGCCTACGGGGGGCCACCGGGGAGCTGTTTTTT. Amino acids: CASGLRGATGELFF.